These 14 T cell receptor beta chains came from one sample sequenced in a study of T cell responses to AZD1222 COVID-19 vaccine. Produced via immunoSEQ multiplex PCR; TCRdb's table is partial and in-frame only. Recorded for this sample: about 140,000 clones. Sequenced sample: peripheral blood. Receptors originate from an adult in good health.

The chain recombines TRBV9 with TRBJ1-2, with D maybe TRBD1 (6 bases). CDR1 and CDR2 (germline): SGDLS, YYNGEE. CDR3 length: 16 residues. The V end was cut by 2 bases, the J end by 0 bases, with 14 bases between. CDR3 coding DNA: TGTGCCAGCAGCGTTACAACAGGGCGGACTAACTATGGCTACACCTTC. This gives the protein CASSVTTGRTNYGYTF.

V gene TRBV19 combines with J gene TRBJ1-4; 8 bases map to TRBD1. CDR1 is LNHDA, CDR2 SQIVND, per germline (reference sequence). The V segment lost 5 bases and the J segment 0 bases; nucleotides outside the gene matches: 5. The CDR3 covers 16 residues. The CDR3 DNA follows: TGTGCCAGTAGTCCGTCACAGGGGGCAACTAATGAAAAACTGTTTTTT. Protein: CASSPSQGATNEKLFF.

The DNA of the CDR3 is TGTGCCAGCAGCTCGACAGGAACCCCCTACGAGCAGTACTTC. Translated, it gives CASSSTGTPYEQYF. The rearrangement joins TRBV7-8 to TRBJ2-7, with D perhaps matching TRBD1 (6 bases). CDR1 and CDR2 (germline): SGHVS, FQNEAQ. This CDR3 is 14 amino acids long. Deletions cut 4 bases from V and 2 bases from J, with 12 bases between.

J is TRBJ2-1 and V is TRBV18; D is uncertain. The CDR3 has 13 amino acids. V lost 2 bases and J lost 5, with 7 bases in between. Germline V gives CDR1 KGHSH, CDR2 LQKENI. The CDR3 reads CASSPSRDNEQFF. The CDR3 DNA follows: TGTGCCAGCTCACCATCCCGGGACAATGAGCAGTTCTTC.

With respect to this clone: This sample includes further DNA sequences coding for the same CDR3. This chain joins TRBV18 and TRBJ2-7, with 8 nucleotides matching TRBD2. There are 15 residues in the CDR3. Losses at the gene ends were 3 bases for V and 1 base for J; bases not matched to a gene: 5. CDR1 and CDR2 from the germline V gene are KGHSH and LQKENI. The CDR3 reads CASSPTSGGSYEQYF. The CDR3 DNA reads as TGTGCCAGCTCACCGACGAGCGGGGGTTCCTACGAGCAGTACTTC.

The chain uses TRBV27 and TRBJ1-1, with TRBD1 matching over 8 bases. V trimming: 3 bases; J trimming: 4 bases; junction bases outside the gene matches: 4. Germline V lookup: CDR1 MNHEY, CDR2 SMNVEV (reference sequence). The CDR3 contains 14 residues. The CDR3 DNA sequence: TGTGCCAGCAGTTTTCGTCAGGGGGCCACTGAAGCTTTCTTT. Translating it yields CASSFRQGATEAFF.

V gene TRBV7-8 combines with J gene TRBJ2-1; 12 nucleotides line up with TRBD2. This CDR3 contains 15 residues. The germline V gene has CDR1 SGHVS and CDR2 FQNEAQ. J lost 5 bases, V lost 5 bases, and 4 bases had no gene match. This CDR3 is CASSPLAGGNNEQFF. CDR3 in DNA: TGTGCCAGCAGCCCTCTAGCGGGGGGGAACAATGAGCAGTTCTTC.

The chain joins TRBV3-1 (or the pseudogene TRBV3-2) to TRBJ2-7; 10 bases align to TRBD1. Per germline, CDR1 LGHDT and CDR2 YNNKEL (reference sequence). J gave up 1 base and V 9 bases, and 3 bases lay outside the gene matches. The CDR3 extends over 13 amino acids. For the CDR3, the DNA is TGTGCCAGTGGGACAGGGGAGTCCTACGAGCAGTACTTC. It encodes CASGTGESYEQYF.

This chain connects TRBV3-1 (or the pseudogene TRBV3-2) to TRBJ2-5, with D possibly being TRBD1 or TRBD2 (5 bases each). Between the trimmed V and J ends, which lost 4 bases and 5 bases, there was a span of 11 bases. Germline values: CDR1 LGHDT, CDR2 YNNKEL (reference sequence). The length of the CDR3 is 13 residues. CDR3 loop: CASSREGRETQYF. CDR3 coding DNA: TGTGCCAGCAGCCGAGAGGGGCGGGAGACCCAGTACTTC.

This rearrangement joins TRBV4-3 to TRBJ1-2, with 8 bases that match TRBD1. The CDR3 is made up of 18 amino acids. Per germline, CDR1 LGHNA and CDR2 YSLEER. V was clipped by 0 bases and J by 1 base; unmatched bases: 10. CDR3 in DNA: TGCGCCAGCAGCCAAGATCCAAGGGGCAGGGGGCTTAACTATGGCTACACCTTC. It encodes CASSQDPRGRGLNYGYTF.

The chain couples TRBV28 to TRBJ2-5; D remains ambiguous. Germline lookup yields CDR1 MDHEN and CDR2 SYDVKM. V was trimmed by 2 bases and J by 0 bases, leaving 7 bases between them. The CDR3 has 14 amino acids. CDR3 sequence reads: CASSLTANQETQYF. In DNA, the CDR3 is TGTGCCAGCAGTTTAACGGCAAACCAAGAGACCCAGTACTTC.

The chain joins TRBV2 to TRBJ1-2, with D unclear. Germline V gives CDR1 SNHLY, CDR2 FYNNEI. This CDR3 contains 11 residues. Trimming pared 8 bases from V and 8 bases from J, leaving 12 bases between. The CDR3 DNA sequence: TGTGCCAGCTCGTGGGTCCGCGGCTACACCTTC. It encodes CASSWVRGYTF.

This rearrangement joins TRBV30 to TRBJ1-2, with 7 bases lining up with TRBD1. V trimming: 5 bases; J trimming: 5 bases; junction bases outside the gene matches: 23. CDR1 and CDR2 (germline): GTSNPN, SVGIG (reference sequence). The CDR3 loop spans 18 amino acids. The CDR3 region is CAWGPLSLATGEGYGYTF. The CDR3 nucleotides read TGTGCCTGGGGGCCTTTGAGCCTCGCAACAGGGGAGGGTTATGGCTACACCTTC.

The V gene is TRBV6-2 or TRBV6-3, the J gene TRBJ1-2; maybe TRBD1 (5 bases). Germline lookup yields CDR1 MNHEY and CDR2 SVGEGT. This CDR3 region has 15 residues. V was shortened by 6 bases and J by 2 bases, with 16 bases between the two germline ends. DNA of the CDR3: TGTGCCAGCAGCCCCCGGCAGGGACCCAACTATGGCTACACCTTC. Translated, it gives CASSPRQGPNYGYTF.